This T cell receptor beta chain originates from a study of Ad26.COV2.S vaccination and SARS-CoV-2 variants. V lost 6 bases to trimming and J lost 7 bases, with 18 bases between them. Germline V CDR1 and CDR2: SNHLY, FYNNEI. The CDR3 totals 15 residues. Profiling relied on immunoSEQ multiplex PCR, and the TCRdb table lists in-frame clones only, not all of them. The table records 300,000 to 450,000 clones, 92% of them present only once. The TCR originated in a human donor who had recovered from COVID-19. The chain has TRBV2 and TRBJ1-4, with D possibly being TRBD1 (5 bases). This sample comprised peripheral blood, obtained after recovery from COVID-19. DNA for the CDR3: TGTGCCAGCAGGTTTGGGACCCCGGAAGGTGAAAAACTGTTTTTT. Residues: CASRFGTPEGEKLFF.